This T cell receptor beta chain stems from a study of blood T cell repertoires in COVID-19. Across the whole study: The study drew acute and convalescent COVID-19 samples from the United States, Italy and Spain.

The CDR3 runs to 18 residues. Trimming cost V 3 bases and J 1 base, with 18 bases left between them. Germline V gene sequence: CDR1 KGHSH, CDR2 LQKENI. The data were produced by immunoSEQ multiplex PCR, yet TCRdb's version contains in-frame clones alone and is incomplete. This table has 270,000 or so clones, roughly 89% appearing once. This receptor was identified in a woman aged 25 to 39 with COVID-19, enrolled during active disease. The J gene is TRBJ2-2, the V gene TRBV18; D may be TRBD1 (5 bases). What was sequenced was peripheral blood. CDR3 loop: CASSPFGSQGLNTGELFF. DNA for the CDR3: TGTGCCAGCTCACCCTTCGGTAGCCAGGGATTGAACACCGGGGAGCTGTTTTTT.